One sample yielded the 8 T cell receptor beta chains listed below, sequenced in a study of shared clonotypes between healthy human individuals. Profiling relied on immunoSEQ multiplex PCR, and the TCRdb table lists in-frame clones only, not all of them. Here the sample spans 1.6 million or so clones, less than 99% being singletons. Sequences were obtained from naive CD4+ T cells sorted from blood. As for subset: CD45RA+ positively selected. The source is a man under 40 in good health.

The chain employs TRBV28 and TRBJ2-5; 7 bases match TRBD2. The CDR3 runs 14 residues. CDR1 MDHEN and CDR2 SYDVKM come from the germline V gene. The V gene end was trimmed by 1 base and the J gene end by 4 bases; junction bases not matched to a gene: 3. The CDR3 DNA sequence: TGTGCCAGCAGTTTATCTGGGGGGGGAGAGACCCAGTACTTC. This translates into CASSLSGGGETQYF.

The rearrangement joins TRBV7-2 to TRBJ2-7, with unresolved D. V lost 5 bases, J lost 9 bases, and 14 bases lay in between. Germline CDR1 SGHTA, CDR2 FQGNSA. The CDR3 length is 12 residues. CDR3 residues: CASSGPLSLQYF. The CDR3 DNA sequence: TGTGCCAGCAGCGGGCCTCTAAGTCTGCAGTACTTC.

The chain carries TRBV28 and TRBJ2-7; TRBD2 matches at 9 bases. The CDR3 is made up of 15 amino acids. Germline-derived CDR1 and CDR2 are MDHEN and SYDVKM. The V segment lost 3 bases and the J segment 1 base; nucleotides outside the gene matches: 4. CDR3: CASSFTSGSSYEQYF. CDR3 DNA sequence: TGTGCCAGCAGTTTTACTAGCGGGTCTTCCTACGAGCAGTACTTC.

The chain recombines TRBV2 with TRBJ2-7; D ambiguous. The germline V and J ends were trimmed by 3 bases and 3 bases, with 15 bases remaining between them. Germline V gene lookup returns CDR1 SNHLY and CDR2 FYNNEI. The CDR3 loop spans 15 amino acids. The chain's CDR3 is CASSEGGQPFYEQYF. The CDR3 DNA follows: TGTGCCAGCAGTGAGGGCGGCCAGCCCTTCTACGAGCAGTACTTC.

This clone was seen once. The rearrangement uses TRBV13 and TRBJ2-1, with a weak D call TRBD1 (5 bases). Per germline, CDR1 PRHDT and CDR2 FYEKMQ (reference sequence). The V end was cut by 4 bases, the J end by 5 bases, with 18 bases between. The CDR3 spans 16 residues. The CDR3 bases are TGTGCCAGCAGCTATACGACAGTCGTGTGGAACAATGAGCAGTTCTTC. Translation: CASSYTTVVWNNEQFF.

V and J are TRBV6-4 and TRBJ2-1; D unclear. V dropped 6 bases and J dropped 5 bases, with 17 bases sitting between them. Per the germline V gene, CDR1 is MRHNA and CDR2 is SNTAGT. This CDR3 contains 15 residues. The CDR3 is CASSSLWAGNNEQFF. The DNA for the CDR3 is TGTGCCAGCAGCTCCCTTTGGGCAGGAAACAATGAGCAGTTCTTC.

With respect to this clone: The sample has other DNA sequences that encode this CDR3 too. This chain's CDR3 is CASSLEAGQETQYF. For the CDR3, the DNA is TGCGCCAGCAGCTTGGAGGCCGGACAAGAGACCCAGTACTTC. V usage is TRBV5-1 and J usage is TRBJ2-5; unclear D gene. The V gene's germline CDR1 is SGHRS and CDR2 YFSETQ. V lost 0 bases and J 2 bases, leaving 8 bases between the germline ends. The CDR3 loop spans 14 amino acids.

The V and J genes are TRBV5-1 and TRBJ2-7, with 7 bases that match TRBD1. The germline V gene has CDR1 SGHRS and CDR2 YFSETQ. With 2 bases clipped from V and 3 bases from J, the junction kept 2 bases outside the gene matches. The CDR3 is made up of 13 amino acids. Written as DNA, the CDR3 is TGCGCCAGCAGCTTAGGGACAGACTACGAGCAGTACTTC. Translated, it gives CASSLGTDYEQYF.